Following are 4 T cell receptor beta chains from one sample sequenced in a study of multiple sclerosis patients with progressive multifocal leukoencephalopathy. Time point of the sample: before natalizumab initiation. The assay was immunoSEQ multiplex PCR, and TCRdb's table has in-frame clones only and misses some. This sample carries about 30,000 clones, almost 95% of them seen once, and the ten largest clones take about 1.9%. Sequencing used PBMCs. The receptor source for this set is a man aged 25-45 years with multiple sclerosis.

The chain carries TRBV18 and TRBJ2-5, with 8 positions matching TRBD1. This CDR3 region has 17 residues. CDR1 and CDR2 (germline): KGHSH, LQKENI. Trimming removed 2 bases from V and 6 bases from J; junction bases left unmatched: 14. The CDR3 DNA reads TGTGCCAGCTCACCAATACTAGGACAGGGAAACGCTAAGACCCAGTACTTC. This translates into CASSPILGQGNAKTQYF.

The chain has TRBV4-3 and TRBJ2-7; 9 bases fit TRBD2. Germline lookup yields CDR1 LGHNA and CDR2 YSLEER. The CDR3 is 18 residues long. V trimming: 4 bases; J trimming: 3 bases; junction bases outside the gene matches: 16. For the CDR3, the DNA is TGCGCCAGCAGCCCCCGTGTGGTAGCGGGAGAGGTGCACTACGAGCAGTACTTC. Its protein is CASSPRVVAGEVHYEQYF.

V is TRBV15 and J is TRBJ1-5; D is unclear. Germline CDR1 reads LNHNV; CDR2 reads YYDKDF (reference sequence). V was cut by 0 bases and J by 3 bases, with 12 bases left in between. This CDR3 has 16 amino acids. CDR3 DNA sequence: TGTGCCACCAGCAGAGAGCCAGGAGCCTACAATCAGCCCCAGCATTTT. Protein: CATSREPGAYNQPQHF.

This sequence joins TRBV5-1 and TRBJ1-1; a weak D match, TRBD1 (6 bases). The length of the CDR3 is 16 residues. Germline CDR1 is SGHRS and CDR2 is YFSETQ. Deletions cut 1 base from V and 5 bases from J, with 18 bases between. In nucleotides, the CDR3 is TGCGCCAGCAGCTTGCCCCGGACAGACCAGGGAACTGAAGCTTTCTTT. This gives the protein CASSLPRTDQGTEAFF.